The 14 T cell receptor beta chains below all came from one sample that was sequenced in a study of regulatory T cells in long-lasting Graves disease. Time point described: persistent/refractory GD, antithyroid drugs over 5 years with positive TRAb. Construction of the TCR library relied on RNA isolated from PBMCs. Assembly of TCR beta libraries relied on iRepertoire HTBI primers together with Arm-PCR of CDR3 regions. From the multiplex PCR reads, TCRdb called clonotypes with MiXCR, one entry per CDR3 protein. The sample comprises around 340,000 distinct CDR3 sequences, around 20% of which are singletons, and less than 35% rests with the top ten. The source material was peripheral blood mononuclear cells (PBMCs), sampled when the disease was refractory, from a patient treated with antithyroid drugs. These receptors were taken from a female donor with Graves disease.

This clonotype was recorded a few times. The DNA for the CDR3 is TGCGCCAGCAGCTTGGCCCCGGCCTTAGCCAAAAACATTCAGTACTTC. Protein: CASSLAPALAKNIQYF. This chain links TRBV5-1 with TRBJ2-4, with D unresolved. The CDR3 loop spans 16 amino acids. The germline CDR1 and CDR2 sequences are SGHRS and YFSETQ. V gave up 0 bases and J gave up 0 bases, with 10 bases separating them. Full variable domain (rest looked up from reference TRBV5-1 and TRBJ2-4): KAGVTQTPRYLIKTRGQQVTLSCSPISGHRSVSWYQQTPGQGLQFLFEYFSETQRNKGNFPGRFSGRQFSNSRSEMNVSTLELGDSALYLCASSLAPALAKNIQYFGAGTRLSVL.

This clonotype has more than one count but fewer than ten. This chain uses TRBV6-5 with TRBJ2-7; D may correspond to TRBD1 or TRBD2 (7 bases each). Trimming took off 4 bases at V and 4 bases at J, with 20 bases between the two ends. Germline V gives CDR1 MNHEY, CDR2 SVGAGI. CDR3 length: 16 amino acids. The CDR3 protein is CASSSTGAGVVYEQYF. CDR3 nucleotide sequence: TGTGCCAGCAGTTCAACAGGGGCGGGAGTAGTATACGAGCAGTACTTC.

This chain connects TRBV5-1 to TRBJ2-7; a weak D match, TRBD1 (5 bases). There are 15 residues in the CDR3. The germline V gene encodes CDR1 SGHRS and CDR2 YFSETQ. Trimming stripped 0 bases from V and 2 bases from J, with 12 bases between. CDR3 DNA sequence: TGCGCCAGCAGCTTGGGGCCCCAGGGCCCCTACGAGCAGTACTTC. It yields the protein CASSLGPQGPYEQYF.

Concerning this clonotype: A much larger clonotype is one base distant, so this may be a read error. The CDR3 region is CTLPLRAGIVDEQYF. For the CDR3, the DNA is TGTACCCTCCCCCTCCGAGCAGGGATCGTGGACGAGCAGTACTTC. The genes are TRBV10-3 and TRBJ2-7, with a possible D match to TRBD1 (5 bases). The CDR3 sequence is 15 residues long. Germline CDR1 is ENHRY and CDR2 is SYGVKD.

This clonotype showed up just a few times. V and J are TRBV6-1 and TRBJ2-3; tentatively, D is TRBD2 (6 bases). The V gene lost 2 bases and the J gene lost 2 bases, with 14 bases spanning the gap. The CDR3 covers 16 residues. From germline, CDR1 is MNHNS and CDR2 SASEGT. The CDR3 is CASSELAGTYTDTQYF. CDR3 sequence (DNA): TGTGCCAGCAGTGAATTGGCGGGGACCTACACAGATACGCAGTATTTT.

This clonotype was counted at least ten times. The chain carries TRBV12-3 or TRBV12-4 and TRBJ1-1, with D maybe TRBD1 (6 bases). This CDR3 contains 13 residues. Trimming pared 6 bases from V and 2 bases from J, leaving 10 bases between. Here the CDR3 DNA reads TGTGCCAGCAGAAGACAGGTAAACACTGAAGCTTTCTTT. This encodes CASRRQVNTEAFF.

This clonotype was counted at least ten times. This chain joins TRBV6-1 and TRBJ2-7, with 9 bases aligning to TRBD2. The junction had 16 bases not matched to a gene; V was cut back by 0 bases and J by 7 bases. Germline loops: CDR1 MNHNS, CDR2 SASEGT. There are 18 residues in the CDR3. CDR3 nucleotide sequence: TGTGCCAGCAGTGAAGCGGCTCTAGCGGGACTCCTGGCCGGTGAGCAGTACTTC. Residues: CASSEAALAGLLAGEQYF.

CDR3 region: CATRDILTNYGYTF. The CDR3 DNA reads TGTGCCACCCGGGACATCCTCACTAACTATGGCTACACCTTC. The V and J genes are TRBV15 and TRBJ1-2; perhaps TRBD1 as D (6 bases). The germline gives CDR1 LNHNV, CDR2 YYDKDF (reference sequence). The length of the CDR3 is 14 residues. Trimming stripped 8 bases from V and 0 bases from J, with 13 bases between.

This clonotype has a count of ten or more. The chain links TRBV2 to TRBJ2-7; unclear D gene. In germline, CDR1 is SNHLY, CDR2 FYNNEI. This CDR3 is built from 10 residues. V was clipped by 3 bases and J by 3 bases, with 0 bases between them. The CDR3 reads CASSDYEQYF. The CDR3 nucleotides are TGTGCCAGCAGTGACTACGAGCAGTACTTC.

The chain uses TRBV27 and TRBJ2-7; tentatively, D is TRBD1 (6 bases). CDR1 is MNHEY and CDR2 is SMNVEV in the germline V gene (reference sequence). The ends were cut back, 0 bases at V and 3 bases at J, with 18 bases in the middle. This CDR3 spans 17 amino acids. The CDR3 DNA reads TGTGCCAGCAGTTTATCAACAGGGCCCCGAACGGTCTACGAGCAGTACTTC. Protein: CASSLSTGPRTVYEQYF.

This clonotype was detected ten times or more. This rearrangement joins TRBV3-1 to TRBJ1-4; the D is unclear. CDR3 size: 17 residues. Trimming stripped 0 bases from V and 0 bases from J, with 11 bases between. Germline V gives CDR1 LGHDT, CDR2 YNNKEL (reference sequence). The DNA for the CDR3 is TGTGCCAGCAGCCAAGATTCCTTCAGCACAACTAATGAAAAACTGTTTTTT. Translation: CASSQDSFSTTNEKLFF.

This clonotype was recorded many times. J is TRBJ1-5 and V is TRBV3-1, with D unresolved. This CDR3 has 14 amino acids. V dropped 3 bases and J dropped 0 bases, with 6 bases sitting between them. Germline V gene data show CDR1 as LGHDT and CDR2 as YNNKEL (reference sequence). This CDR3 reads CASSHTGSNQPQHF. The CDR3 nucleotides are TGTGCCAGCAGCCATACCGGTAGCAATCAGCCCCAGCATTTT.

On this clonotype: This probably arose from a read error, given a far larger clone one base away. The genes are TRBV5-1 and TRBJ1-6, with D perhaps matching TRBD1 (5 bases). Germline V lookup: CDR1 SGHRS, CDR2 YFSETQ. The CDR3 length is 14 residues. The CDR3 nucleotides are TGTGCCAGCAGCTCGGCCTATGGGACTTCACCCCTCCACTTT. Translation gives CASSSAYGTSPLHF.

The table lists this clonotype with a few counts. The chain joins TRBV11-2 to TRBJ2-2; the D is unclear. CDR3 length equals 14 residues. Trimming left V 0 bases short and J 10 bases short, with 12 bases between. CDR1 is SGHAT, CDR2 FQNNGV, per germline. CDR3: CASSLDDPRLELFF. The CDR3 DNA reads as TGTGCCAGCAGCTTAGATGACCCGCGCCTGGAGCTGTTTTTT.